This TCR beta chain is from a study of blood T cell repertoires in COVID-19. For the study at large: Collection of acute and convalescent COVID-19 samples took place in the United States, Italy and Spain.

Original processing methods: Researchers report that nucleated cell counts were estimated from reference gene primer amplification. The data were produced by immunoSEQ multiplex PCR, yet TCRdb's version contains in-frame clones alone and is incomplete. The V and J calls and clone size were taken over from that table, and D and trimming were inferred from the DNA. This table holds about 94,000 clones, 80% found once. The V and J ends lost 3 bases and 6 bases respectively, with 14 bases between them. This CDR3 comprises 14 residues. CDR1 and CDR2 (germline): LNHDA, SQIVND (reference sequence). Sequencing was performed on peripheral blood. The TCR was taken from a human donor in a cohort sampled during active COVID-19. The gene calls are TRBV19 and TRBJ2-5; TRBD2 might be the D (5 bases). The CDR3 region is CASSILGRLKTQYF. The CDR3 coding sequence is TGTGCCAGTAGTATTCTAGGGAGATTGAAGACCCAGTACTTC.